This TCR beta chain was captured in a study of blood T cells in healthy people across ages. Sample-barcoded 5' priming and a J-beta primer mix drove a second PCR of about 6 to 12 cycles. Carrying 12 random nucleotides, a template-switch adaptor labeled each individual cDNA molecule. TCRdb re-called the 5' RACE reads through MiXCR, storing one row per CDR3 protein. The data hold over 600,000 distinct CDR3 sequences, with around a fifth observed a single time. This clonotype has only a few counts. In germline, CDR1 is SGHRS, CDR2 YFSETQ. The CDR3 has 16 amino acids. V was trimmed by 0 bases and J by 7 bases, leaving 17 bases between them.

Sequencing was done on a sample of blood. The clonotype originates from a man between 65 and 79 years old in good health. The chain has TRBV5-1 and TRBJ2-1, with D possibly TRBD2 on 6 matching bases. Written as DNA, the CDR3 is TGCGCCAGCAGCTTGGCCCCTTCGACTAGTATTAATGAGCAGTTCTTC. This gives the protein CASSLAPSTSINEQFF.